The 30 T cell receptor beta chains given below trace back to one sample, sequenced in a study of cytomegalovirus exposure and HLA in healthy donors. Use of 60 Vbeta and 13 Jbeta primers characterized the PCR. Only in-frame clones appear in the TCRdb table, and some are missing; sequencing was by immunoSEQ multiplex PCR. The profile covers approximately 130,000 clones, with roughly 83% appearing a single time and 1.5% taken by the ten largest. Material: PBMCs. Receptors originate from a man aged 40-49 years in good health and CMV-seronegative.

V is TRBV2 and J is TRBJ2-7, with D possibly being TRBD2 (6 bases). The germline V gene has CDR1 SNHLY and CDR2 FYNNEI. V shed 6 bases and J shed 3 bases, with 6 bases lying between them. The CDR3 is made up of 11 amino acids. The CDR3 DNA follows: TGTGCCAGCAGGGAGGGCTACGAGCAGTACTTC. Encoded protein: CASREGYEQYF.

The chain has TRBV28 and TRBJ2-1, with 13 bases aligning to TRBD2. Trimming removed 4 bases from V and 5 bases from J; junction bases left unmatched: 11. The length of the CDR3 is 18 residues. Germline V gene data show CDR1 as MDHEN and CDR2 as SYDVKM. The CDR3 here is CASSSGLAGPFTNNEQFF. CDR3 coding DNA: TGTGCCAGCAGTTCGGGACTAGCGGGGCCCTTTACCAACAATGAGCAGTTCTTC. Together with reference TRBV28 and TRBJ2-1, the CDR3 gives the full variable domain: DVKVTQSSRYLVKRTGEKVFLECVQDMDHENMFWYRQDPGLGLRLIYFSYDVKMKEKGDIPEGYSVSREKKERFSLILESASTNQTSMYLCASSSGLAGPFTNNEQFFGPGTRLTVL.

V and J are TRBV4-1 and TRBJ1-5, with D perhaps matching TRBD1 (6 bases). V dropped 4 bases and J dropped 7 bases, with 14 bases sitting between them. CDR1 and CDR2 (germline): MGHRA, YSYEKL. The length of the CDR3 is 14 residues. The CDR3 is CASSPGQSIQPQHF. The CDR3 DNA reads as TGCGCCAGCAGCCCTGGACAGAGCATACAGCCCCAGCATTTT.

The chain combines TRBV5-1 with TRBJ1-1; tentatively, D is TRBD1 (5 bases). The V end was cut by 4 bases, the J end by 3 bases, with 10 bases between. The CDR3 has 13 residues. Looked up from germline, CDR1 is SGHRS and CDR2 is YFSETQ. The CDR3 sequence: CASSPTGDTEAFF. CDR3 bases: TGCGCCAGCAGCCCGACGGGGGACACTGAAGCTTTCTTT.

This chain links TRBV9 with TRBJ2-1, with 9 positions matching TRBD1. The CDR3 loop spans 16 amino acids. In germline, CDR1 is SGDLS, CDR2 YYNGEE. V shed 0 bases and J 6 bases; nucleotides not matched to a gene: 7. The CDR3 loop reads CASSVAPQGAPNEQFF. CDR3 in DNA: TGTGCCAGCAGCGTAGCCCCACAGGGGGCGCCCAATGAGCAGTTCTTC.

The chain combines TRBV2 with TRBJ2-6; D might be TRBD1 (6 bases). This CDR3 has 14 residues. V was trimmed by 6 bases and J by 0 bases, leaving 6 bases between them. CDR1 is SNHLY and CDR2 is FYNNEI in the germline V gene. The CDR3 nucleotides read TGTGCCAGCAGACAGGGCTCTGGGGCCAACGTCCTGACTTTC. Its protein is CASRQGSGANVLTF.

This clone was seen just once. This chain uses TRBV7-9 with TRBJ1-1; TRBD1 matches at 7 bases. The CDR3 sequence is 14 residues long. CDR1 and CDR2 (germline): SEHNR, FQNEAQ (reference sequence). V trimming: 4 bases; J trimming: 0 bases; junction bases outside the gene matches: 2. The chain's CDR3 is CASSWDSMNTEAFF. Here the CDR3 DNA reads TGTGCCAGCAGCTGGGACAGCATGAACACTGAAGCTTTCTTT. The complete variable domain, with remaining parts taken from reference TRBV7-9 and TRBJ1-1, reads DTGVSQNPRHKITKRGQNVTFRCDPISEHNRLYWYRQTLGQGPEFLTYFQNEAQLEKSRLLSDRFSAERPKGSFSTLEIQRTEQGDSAMYLCASSWDSMNTEAFFGQGTRLTVV.

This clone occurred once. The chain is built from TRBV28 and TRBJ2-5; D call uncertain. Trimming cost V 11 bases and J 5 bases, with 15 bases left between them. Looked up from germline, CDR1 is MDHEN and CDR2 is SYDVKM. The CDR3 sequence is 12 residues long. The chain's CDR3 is CACGSGGETQYF. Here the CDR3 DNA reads TGTGCCTGCGGATCGGGTGGGGAGACCCAGTACTTC.

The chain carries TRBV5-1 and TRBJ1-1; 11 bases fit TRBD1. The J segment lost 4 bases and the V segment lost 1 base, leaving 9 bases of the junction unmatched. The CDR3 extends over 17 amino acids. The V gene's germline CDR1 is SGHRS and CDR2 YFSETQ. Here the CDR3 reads CASSLRTGGYLSTEAFF. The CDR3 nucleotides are TGCGCCAGCAGCTTGAGGACAGGGGGCTATTTGAGCACTGAAGCTTTCTTT.

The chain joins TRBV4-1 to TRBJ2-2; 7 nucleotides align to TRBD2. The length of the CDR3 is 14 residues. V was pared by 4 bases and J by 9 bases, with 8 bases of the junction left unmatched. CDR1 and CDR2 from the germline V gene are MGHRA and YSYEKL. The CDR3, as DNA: TGCGCCAGCAGCCCTATCCGGGGGGACTGGGAGCTGTTTTTT. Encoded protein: CASSPIRGDWELFF.

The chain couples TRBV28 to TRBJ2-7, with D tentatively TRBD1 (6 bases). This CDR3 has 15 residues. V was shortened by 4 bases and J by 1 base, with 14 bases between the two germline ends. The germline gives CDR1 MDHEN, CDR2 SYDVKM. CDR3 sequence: CASSSTGRSSYEQYF. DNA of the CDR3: TGTGCCAGCAGTTCCACAGGGCGTAGTTCCTACGAGCAGTACTTC.

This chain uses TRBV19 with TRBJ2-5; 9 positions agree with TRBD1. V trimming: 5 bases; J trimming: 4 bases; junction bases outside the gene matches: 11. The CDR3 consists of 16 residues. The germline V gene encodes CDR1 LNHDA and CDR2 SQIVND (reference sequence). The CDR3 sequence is CASSSGTGWSGETQYF. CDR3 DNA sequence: TGTGCCAGTAGTTCCGGGACAGGGTGGTCGGGAGAGACCCAGTACTTC.

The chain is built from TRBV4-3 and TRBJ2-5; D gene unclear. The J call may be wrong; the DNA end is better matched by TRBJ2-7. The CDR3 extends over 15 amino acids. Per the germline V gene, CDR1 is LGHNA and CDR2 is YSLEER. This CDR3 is CASSQDVSHSYEQYF. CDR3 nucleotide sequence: TGCGCCAGCAGCCAAGATGTTAGTCACTCCTACGAGCAGTACTTC.

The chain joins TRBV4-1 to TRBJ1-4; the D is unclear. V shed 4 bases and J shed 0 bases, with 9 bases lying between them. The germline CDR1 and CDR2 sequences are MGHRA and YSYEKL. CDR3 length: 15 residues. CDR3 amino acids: CASSPTPSTNEKLFF. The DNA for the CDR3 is TGCGCCAGCAGCCCGACACCCTCAACTAATGAAAAACTGTTTTTT.

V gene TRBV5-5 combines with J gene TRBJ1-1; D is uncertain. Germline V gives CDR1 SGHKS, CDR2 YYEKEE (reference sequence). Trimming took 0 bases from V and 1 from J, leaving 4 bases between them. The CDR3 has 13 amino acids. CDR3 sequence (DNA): TGTGCCAGCAGCTTGGCACAGAACACTGAAGCTTTCTTT. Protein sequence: CASSLAQNTEAFF.

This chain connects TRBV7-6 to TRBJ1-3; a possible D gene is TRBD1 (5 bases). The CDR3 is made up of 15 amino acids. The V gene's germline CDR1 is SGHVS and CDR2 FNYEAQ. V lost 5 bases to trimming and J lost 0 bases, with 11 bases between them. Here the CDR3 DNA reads TGTGCCAGCAGCCCCAGGGCCGCCTCTGGAAACACCATATATTTT. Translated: CASSPRAASGNTIYF.

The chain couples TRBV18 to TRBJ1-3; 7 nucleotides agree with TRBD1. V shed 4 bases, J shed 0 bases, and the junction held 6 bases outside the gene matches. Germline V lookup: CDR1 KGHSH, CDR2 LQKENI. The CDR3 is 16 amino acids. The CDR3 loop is CASSLTGQNSGNTIYF. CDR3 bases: TGTGCCAGCTCACTAACGGGACAGAACTCTGGAAACACCATATATTTT. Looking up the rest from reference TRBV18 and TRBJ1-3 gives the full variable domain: NAGVMQNPRHLVRRRGQEARLRCSPMKGHSHVYWYRQLPEEGLKFMVYLQKENIIDESGMPKERFSAEFPKEGPSILRIQQVVRGDSAAYFCASSLTGQNSGNTIYFGEGSWLTVV.

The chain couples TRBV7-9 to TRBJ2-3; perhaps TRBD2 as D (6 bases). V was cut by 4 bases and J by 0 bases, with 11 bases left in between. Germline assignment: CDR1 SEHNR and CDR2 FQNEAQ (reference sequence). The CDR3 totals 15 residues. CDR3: CASSWSGDSTDTQYF. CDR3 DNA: TGTGCCAGCAGCTGGTCGGGAGACAGCACAGATACGCAGTATTTT.

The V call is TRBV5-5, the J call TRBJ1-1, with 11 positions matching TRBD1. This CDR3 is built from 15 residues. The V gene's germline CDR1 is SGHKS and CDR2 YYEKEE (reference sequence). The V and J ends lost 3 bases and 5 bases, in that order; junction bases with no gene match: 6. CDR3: CASSWEDRGHTEAFF. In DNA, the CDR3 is TGTGCCAGCAGCTGGGAGGACAGGGGGCATACTGAAGCTTTCTTT.

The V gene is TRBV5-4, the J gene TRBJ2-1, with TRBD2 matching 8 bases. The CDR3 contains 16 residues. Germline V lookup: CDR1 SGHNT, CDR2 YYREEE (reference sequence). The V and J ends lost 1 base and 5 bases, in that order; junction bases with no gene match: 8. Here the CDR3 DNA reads TGTGCCAGCAGCTTGTGGTCGGGGGGGCTCGACAATGAGCAGTTCTTC. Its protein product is CASSLWSGGLDNEQFF.

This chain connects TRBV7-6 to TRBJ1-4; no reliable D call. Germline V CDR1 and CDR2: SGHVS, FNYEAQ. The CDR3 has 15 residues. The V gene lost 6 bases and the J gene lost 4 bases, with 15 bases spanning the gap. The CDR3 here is CASSLEPGLNEKLFF. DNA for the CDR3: TGTGCCAGCAGTCTGGAGCCGGGTCTTAATGAAAAACTGTTTTTT.

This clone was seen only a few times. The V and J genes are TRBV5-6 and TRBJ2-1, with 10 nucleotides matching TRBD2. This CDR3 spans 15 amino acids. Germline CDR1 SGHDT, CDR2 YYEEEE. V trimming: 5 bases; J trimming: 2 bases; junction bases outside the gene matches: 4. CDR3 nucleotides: TGTGCCAGCAGTTTAACTAGCGGGGCCTACAATGAGCAGTTCTTC. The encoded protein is CASSLTSGAYNEQFF.

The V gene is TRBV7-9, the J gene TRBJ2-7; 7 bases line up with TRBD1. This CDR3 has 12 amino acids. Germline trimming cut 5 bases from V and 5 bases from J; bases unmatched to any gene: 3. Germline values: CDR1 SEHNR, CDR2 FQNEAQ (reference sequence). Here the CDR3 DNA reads TGTGCCAGCAGCCTCGACAGGGACGAGCAGTACTTC. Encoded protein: CASSLDRDEQYF. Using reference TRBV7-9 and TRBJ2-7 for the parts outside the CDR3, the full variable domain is DTGVSQNPRHKITKRGQNVTFRCDPISEHNRLYWYRQTLGQGPEFLTYFQNEAQLEKSRLLSDRFSAERPKGSFSTLEIQRTEQGDSAMYLCASSLDRDEQYFGPGTRLTVT.

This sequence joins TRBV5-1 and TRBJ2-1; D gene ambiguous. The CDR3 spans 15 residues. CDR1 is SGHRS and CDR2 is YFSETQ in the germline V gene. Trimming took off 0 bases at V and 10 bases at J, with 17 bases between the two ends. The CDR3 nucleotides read TGCGCCAGCAGCTTGGGGGCAGCCTTCGCCGAGGAGCAGTTCTTC. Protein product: CASSLGAAFAEEQFF.

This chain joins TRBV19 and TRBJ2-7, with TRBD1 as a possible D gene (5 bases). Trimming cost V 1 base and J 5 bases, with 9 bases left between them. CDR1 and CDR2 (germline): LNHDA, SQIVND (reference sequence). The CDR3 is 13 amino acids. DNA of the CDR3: TGTGCCAGTAGTATAGTTCAGGGCCACGAGCAGTACTTC. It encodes CASSIVQGHEQYF.

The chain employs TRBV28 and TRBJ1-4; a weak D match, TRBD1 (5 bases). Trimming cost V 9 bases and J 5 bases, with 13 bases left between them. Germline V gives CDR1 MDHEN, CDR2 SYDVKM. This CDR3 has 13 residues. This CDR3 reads CASTPRGNEKLFF. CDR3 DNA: TGTGCCAGTACACCTAGGGGAAATGAAAAACTGTTTTTT.

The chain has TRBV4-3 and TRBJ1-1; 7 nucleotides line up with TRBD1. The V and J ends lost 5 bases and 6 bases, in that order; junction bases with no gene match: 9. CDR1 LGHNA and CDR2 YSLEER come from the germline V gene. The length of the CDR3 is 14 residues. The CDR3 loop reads CASSVDRDSPEAFF. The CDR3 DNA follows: TGCGCCAGCAGCGTAGACCGGGACAGCCCTGAAGCTTTCTTT.

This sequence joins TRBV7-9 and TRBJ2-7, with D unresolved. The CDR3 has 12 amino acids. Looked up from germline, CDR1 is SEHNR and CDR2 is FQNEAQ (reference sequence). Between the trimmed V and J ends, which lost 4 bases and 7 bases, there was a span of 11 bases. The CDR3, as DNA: TGTGCCAGCAGCTCCAATTCGAGAGAGCAGTACTTC. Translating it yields CASSSNSREQYF.

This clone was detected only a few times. The CDR3 reads CASSYSSGIPGNEQFF. The DNA of the CDR3 is TGTGCCAGCAGTTACTCTTCCGGGATCCCGGGCAATGAGCAGTTCTTC. The rearrangement uses TRBV6-5 and TRBJ2-1, with D possibly matching TRBD2 (5 bases). CDR1 is MNHEY and CDR2 is SVGAGI in the germline V gene. With 0 bases removed from V and 6 bases from J, the gap between germline ends came to 15 bases. The CDR3 is 16 amino acids.

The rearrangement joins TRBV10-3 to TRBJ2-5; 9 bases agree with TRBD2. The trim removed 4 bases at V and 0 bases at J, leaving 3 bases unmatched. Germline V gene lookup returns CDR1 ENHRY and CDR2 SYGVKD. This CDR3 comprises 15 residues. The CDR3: CAISVGGGDQETQYF. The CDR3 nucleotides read TGTGCCATCAGTGTAGGCGGGGGGGACCAAGAGACCCAGTACTTC.